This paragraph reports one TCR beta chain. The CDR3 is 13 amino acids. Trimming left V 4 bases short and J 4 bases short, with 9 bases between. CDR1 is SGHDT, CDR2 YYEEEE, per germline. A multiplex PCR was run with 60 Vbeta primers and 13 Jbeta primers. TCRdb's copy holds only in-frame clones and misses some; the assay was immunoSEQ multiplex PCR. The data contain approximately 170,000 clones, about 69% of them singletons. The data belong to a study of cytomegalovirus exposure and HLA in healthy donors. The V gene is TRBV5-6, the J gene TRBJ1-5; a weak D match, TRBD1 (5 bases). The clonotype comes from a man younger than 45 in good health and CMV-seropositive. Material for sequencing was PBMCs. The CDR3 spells CASSPGRNQPQHF. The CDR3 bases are TGTGCCAGCAGCCCAGGGAGGAATCAGCCCCAGCATTTT.